The entry below describes one T cell receptor beta chain. The specificity of this receptor is unknown. No base-level quality is on record; no much larger clone is a single base apart. The immunoSEQ Assay, a bias-controlled multiplex PCR, was used to amplify TCRbeta CDR3 regions from genomic DNA. The source study handled its data this way. Within the assay, amplification of reference gene primers was used to estimate how many nucleated cells each sample contained. To quantify the absolute abundance of each unique TCRbeta CDR3 rearrangement, sequence reads were collapsed and filtered. Productive Simpson clonality was computed per sample as the square root of Simpson's diversity index over productive rearrangements. TCRdb took over this immuneACCESS table, retaining in-frame rearrangements with V and J assigned. Such tables are incomplete; in checked studies, under half of the missing clones stem from an unresolved V gene, and the remainder is unexplained. D and trimming come from the DNA, and the V and J calls and clone size come from that table. This sample holds roughly 240,000 clones; almost 85% were observed only once. The ten biggest clones cover approximately 1.9% of the sample.

This sample stems from a study of blood T cell repertoires in COVID-19 (dated by TCRdb to 2020 to 2021). With regard to the full study: The collaborator samples originated in the United States, Italy and Spain and spanned the acute and convalescent phases of COVID-19. The material from the prospective study consisted of cDNA or gDNA derived from T cells, B-cell-depleted T cells, or PBMCs. Subjects who had been exposed to COVID-19, were actively infected with it, or had recovered from it provided the deeply sampled blood TCRbeta repertoires that made up the dataset. The repertoires were released in a freely available public database intended as a resource for research on the immune response to SARS-CoV-2. Samples were obtained from the ongoing ImmuneRACE study (first 160 participants) and from over 1,000 subjects provided by 6 global collaborators. Sample metadata almost always included a de-identified subject ID, COVID-19 status, age in years and sex. HLA class I and class II types, where available, came from metadata supplied by the sample provider rather than from assay-based typing. Results the study describes overall, beyond this receptor: Clinical and demographic metadata were provided uncurated, with the amount varying by source and participant.

Its CDR3 holds 14 amino acids, cysteine through phenylalanine. Of the read, only the CDR3 DNA is kept; its 42 bases are in frame from base 1. Trimming removed 7 bases from V and 7 bases from J, leaving 16 bases between the germline ends. As encoded in the germline V gene (reference sequence), CDR1 is LNHDA while CDR2 is SQIVND. The collaborating institutions used their own protocols to collect whole blood in K2EDTA tubes. Collaborator samples were shipped for TCRbeta analysis as frozen whole blood, isolated PBMCs, or DNA extracted from either sample type. This receptor chain uses TRBV19 and TRBJ1-4; TRBD1 might be the D gene, on 5 matching bases. The clonotype comes from a woman of 80 years or more with acute or convalescent COVID-19. The material sequenced was peripheral blood. The CDR3 corresponds to CASTRSGPTEKLFF. The DNA is as follows: TGTGCCAGTACTCGGTCAGGGCCTACTGAAAAACTGTTTTTT.